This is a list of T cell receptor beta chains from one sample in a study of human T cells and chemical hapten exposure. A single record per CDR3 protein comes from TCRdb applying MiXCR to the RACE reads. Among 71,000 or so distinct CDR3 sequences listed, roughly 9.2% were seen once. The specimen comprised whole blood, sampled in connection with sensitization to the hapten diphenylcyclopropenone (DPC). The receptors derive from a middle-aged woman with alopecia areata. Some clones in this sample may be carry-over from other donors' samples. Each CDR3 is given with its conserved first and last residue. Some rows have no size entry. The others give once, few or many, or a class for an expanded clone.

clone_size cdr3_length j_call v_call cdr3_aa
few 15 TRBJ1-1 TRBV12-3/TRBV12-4 CASSIQGLGVPEAFF
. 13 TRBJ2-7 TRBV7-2 CASSMRLAYEQYF
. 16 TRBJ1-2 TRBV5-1 CASSLVGGSLIDGYTF
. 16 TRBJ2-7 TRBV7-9 CASSLGRYGVSYEQYF
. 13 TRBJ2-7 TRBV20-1 CSASLPGTYEQYF
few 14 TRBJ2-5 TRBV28 CASRSVGGRETQYF
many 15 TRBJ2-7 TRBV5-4 CASSLAATTTYEQYF
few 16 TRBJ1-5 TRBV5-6 CASSRFLRSGREPQHF
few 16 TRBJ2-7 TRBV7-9 CASSSGPAKNIYEQYF
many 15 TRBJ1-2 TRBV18 CASSPDGDSSYGYTF
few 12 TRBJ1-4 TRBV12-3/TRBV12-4 CASRGVNEKLFF
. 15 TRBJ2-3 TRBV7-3 CASSLEGARTDTQYF
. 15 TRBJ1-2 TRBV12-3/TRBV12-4 CASSLVAAPNYGYTF
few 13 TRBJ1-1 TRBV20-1 CSAREQGELEAFF
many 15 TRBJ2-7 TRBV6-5 CASSRQGVFSYEQYF
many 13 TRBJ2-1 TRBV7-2 CASSKTSVHEQFF
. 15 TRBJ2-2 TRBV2 CASSTSGGNTGELFF
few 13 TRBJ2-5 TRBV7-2 CASSSQGGETQYF
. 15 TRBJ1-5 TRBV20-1 CSAPLGGTRNQPQHF
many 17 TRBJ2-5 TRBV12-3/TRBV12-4 CASSPTSGEHFQETQYF
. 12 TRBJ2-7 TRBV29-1 CSVGQGSPEQYF
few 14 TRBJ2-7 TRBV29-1 CSVESQGAVYEQYF
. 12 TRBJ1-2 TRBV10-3 CAISGGYYGYTF
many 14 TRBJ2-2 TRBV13 CASSLLQDTGELFF
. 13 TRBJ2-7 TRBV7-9 CASTNREGAEQYF
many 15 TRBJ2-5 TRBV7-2 CASSLNTGTQETQYF
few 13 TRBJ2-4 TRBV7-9 CASSYGGENIQYF
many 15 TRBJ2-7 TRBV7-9 CASSFHRDLTYEQYF
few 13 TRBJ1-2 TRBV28 CASSKPGQESPAF
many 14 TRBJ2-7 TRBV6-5 CASSYGTASYEQYF
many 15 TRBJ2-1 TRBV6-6 CASYSGLAGLPEQFF
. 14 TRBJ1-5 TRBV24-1 CATSERGPNQPQLF
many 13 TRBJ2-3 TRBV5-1 CASSLPSTDTQYF
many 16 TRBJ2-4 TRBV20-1 CSVPHRDRGRENIQYF
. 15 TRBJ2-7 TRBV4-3 CASSQEVPGSYEQYF
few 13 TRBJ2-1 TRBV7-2 CASSLGGGDEQFF
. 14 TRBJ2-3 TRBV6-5 CASSRDRDTDTQYF
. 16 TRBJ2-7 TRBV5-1 CASSSYLGTGRYEQYF
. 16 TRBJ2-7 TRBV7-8 CASSYDRDRPSYEQYF
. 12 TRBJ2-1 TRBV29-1 CSVGKGADEQFF
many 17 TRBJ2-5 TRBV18 CASSPPQNSIRGETQYF
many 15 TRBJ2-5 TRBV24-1 CATSDRGAGQETQYF
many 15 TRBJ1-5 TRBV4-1 CASSQDPSASQPQHF
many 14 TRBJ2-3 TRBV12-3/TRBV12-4 CASSLRGAPDTQYF
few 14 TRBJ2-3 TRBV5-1 CASSWDSATDTQYF
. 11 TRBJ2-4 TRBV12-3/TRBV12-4 CASSHGDIQYF
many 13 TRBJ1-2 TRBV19 CASSPQIGYGYTF
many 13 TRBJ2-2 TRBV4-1 CASSQLSAGELFF
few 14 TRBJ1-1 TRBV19 CASSIGQWATEAFF
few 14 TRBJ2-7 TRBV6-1 CASRTGQGVIEQYF